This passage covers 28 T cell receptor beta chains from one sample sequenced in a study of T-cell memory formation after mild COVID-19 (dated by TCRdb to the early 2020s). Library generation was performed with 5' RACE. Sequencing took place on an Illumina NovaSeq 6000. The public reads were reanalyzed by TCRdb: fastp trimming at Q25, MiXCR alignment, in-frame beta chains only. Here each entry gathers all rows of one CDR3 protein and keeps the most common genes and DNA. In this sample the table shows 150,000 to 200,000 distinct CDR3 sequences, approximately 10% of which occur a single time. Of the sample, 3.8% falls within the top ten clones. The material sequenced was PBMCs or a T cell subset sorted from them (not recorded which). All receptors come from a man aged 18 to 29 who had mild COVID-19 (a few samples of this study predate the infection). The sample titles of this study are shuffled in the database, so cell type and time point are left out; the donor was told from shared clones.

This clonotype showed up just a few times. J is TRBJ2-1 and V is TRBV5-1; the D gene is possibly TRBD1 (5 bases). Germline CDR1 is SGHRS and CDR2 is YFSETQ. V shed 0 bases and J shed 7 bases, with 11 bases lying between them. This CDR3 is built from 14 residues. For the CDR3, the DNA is TGCGCCAGCAGCTTGGTAGCAGGGAAGAATGAGCAGTTCTTC. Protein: CASSLVAGKNEQFF.

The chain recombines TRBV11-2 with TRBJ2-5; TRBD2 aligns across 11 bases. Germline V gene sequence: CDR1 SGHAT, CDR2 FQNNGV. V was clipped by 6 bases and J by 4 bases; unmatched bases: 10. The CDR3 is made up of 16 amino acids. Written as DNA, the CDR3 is TGTGCCAGCAGTCGTAGGGGGCTAGCGGGAGGAGAGACCCAGTACTTC. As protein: CASSRRGLAGGETQYF.

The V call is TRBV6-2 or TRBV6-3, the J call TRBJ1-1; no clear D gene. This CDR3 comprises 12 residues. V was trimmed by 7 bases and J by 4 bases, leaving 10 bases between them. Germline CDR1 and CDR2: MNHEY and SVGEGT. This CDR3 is CASNQPFTEAFF. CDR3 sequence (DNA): TGTGCCAGCAACCAGCCGTTCACTGAAGCTTTCTTT.

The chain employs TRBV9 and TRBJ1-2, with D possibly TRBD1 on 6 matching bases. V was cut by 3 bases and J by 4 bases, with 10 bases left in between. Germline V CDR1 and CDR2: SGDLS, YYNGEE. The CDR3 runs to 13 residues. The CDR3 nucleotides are TGTGCCAGCAGCGCGGACAGTATCTATGGCTACACCTTC. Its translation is CASSADSIYGYTF.

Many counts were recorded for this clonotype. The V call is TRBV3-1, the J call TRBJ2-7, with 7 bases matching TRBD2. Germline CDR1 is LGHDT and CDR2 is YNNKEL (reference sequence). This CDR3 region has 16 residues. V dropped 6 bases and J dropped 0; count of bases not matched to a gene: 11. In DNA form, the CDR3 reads TGTGCCAGCAGTTCCAGAGCGGGGCTAAGCTCCTACGAGCAGTACTTC. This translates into CASSSRAGLSSYEQYF.

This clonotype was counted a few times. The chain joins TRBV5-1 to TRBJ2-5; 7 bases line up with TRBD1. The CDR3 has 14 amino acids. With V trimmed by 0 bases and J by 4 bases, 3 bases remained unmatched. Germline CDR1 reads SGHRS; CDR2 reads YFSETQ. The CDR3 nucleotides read TGCGCCAGCAGCTTGGATCCAGGGGGAGAGACCCAGTACTTC. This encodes CASSLDPGGETQYF.

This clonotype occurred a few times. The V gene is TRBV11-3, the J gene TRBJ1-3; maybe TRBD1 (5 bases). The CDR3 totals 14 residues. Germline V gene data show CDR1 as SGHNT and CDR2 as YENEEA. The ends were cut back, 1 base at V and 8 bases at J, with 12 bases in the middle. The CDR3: CASSLAGTEDTIYF. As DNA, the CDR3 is TGTGCCAGCAGCTTAGCCGGGACGGAGGACACCATATATTTT.

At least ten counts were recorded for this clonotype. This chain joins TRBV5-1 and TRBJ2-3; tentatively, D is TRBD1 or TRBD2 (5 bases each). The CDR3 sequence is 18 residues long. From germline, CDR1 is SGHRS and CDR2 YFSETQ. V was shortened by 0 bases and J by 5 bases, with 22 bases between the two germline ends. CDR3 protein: CASSLGWSGPTGGDTQYF. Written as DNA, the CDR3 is TGCGCCAGCAGCTTGGGATGGTCGGGACCCACTGGGGGAGATACGCAGTATTTT.

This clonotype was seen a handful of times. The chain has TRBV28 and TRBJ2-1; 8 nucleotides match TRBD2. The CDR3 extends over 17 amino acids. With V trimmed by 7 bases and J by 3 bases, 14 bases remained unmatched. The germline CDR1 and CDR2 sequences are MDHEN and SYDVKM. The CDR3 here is CASTHGGAGAHYNEQFF. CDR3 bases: TGTGCCAGCACCCACGGGGGAGCGGGGGCACACTACAATGAGCAGTTCTTC.

This CDR3 reads CASSAWNSGANVLTF. The CDR3 DNA follows: TGTGCCAGCTCCGCCTGGAACTCTGGGGCCAACGTCCTGACTTTC. The genes are TRBV18 and TRBJ2-6; no clear D gene. The germline V and J ends were trimmed by 6 bases and 0 bases, with 9 bases remaining between them. Germline CDR1 reads KGHSH; CDR2 reads LQKENI. The CDR3 is 15 residues long.

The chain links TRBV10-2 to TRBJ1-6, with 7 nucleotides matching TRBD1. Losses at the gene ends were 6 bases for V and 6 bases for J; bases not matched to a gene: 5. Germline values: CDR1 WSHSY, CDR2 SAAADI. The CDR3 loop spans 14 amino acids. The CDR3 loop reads CASSPGTANSPLHF. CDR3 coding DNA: TGCGCCAGCAGCCCCGGGACAGCTAATTCACCCCTCCACTTT.

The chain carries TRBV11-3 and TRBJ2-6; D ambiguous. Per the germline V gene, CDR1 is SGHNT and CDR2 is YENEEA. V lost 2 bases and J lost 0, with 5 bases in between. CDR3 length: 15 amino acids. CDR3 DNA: TGTGCCAGCAGCTTATCCGCCTCTGGGGCCAACGTCCTGACTTTC. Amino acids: CASSLSASGANVLTF. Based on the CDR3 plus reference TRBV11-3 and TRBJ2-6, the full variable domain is EAGVVQSPRYKIIEKKQPVAFWCNPISGHNTLYWYLQNLGQGPELLIRYENEEAVDDSQLPKDRFSAERLKGVDSTLKIQPAELGDSAVYLCASSLSASGANVLTFGAGSRLTVL.

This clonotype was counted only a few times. The CDR3 region is CASSLGAFTEAFF. Written as DNA, the CDR3 is TGTGCCAGCAGCTTGGGGGCGTTTACTGAAGCTTTCTTT. The chain carries TRBV5-5 and TRBJ1-1, with unresolved D. The V and J ends lost 0 bases and 5 bases respectively, with 8 bases between them. Germline V gene lookup returns CDR1 SGHKS and CDR2 YYEKEE (reference sequence). This CDR3 has 13 amino acids.

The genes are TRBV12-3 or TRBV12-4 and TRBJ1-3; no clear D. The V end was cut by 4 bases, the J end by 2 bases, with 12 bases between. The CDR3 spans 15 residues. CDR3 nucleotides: TGTGCCAGCAGTTCCGACCGAGGTGCTGGAAACACCATATATTTT. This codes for CASSSDRGAGNTIYF.

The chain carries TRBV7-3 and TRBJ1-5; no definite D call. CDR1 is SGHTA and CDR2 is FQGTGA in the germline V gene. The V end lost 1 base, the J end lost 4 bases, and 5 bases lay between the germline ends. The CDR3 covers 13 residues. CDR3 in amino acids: CASSLIQNQPQHF. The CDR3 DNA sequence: TGTGCCAGCAGCTTAATCCAGAATCAGCCCCAGCATTTT.

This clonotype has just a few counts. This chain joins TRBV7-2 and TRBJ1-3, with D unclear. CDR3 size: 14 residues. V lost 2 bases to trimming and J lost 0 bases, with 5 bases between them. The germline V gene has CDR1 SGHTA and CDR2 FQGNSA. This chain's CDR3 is CASSLSRSGNTIYF. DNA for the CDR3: TGTGCCAGCAGCTTATCCCGCTCTGGAAACACCATATATTTT.

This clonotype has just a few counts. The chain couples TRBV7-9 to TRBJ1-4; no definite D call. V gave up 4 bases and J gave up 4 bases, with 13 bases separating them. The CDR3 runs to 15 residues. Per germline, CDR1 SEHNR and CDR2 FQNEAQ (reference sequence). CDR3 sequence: CASSYESGFNEKLFF. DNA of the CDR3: TGTGCCAGCAGCTATGAAAGTGGGTTTAATGAAAAACTGTTTTTT.

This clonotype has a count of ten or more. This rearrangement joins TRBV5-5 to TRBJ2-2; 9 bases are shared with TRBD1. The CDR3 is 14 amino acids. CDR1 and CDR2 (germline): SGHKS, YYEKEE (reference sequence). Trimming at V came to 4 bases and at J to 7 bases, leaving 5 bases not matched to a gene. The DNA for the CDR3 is TGTGCCAGCAGCCCACAGGGGGCCGGCGGGGAGCTGTTTTTT. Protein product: CASSPQGAGGELFF.

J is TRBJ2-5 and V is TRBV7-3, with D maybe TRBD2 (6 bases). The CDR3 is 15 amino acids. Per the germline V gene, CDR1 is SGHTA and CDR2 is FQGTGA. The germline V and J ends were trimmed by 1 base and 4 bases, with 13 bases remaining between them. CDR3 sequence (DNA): TGTGCCAGCAGCTTAAGCCGGGGGTCAATAGAGACCCAGTACTTC. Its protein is CASSLSRGSIETQYF.

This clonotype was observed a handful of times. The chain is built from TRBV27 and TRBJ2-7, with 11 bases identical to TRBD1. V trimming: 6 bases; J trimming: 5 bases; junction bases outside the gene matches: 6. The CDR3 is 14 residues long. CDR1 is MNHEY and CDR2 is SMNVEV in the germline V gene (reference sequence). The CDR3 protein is CASRGTGGINEQYV. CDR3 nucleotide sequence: TGTGCCAGCAGGGGGACAGGGGGAATCAACGAGCAGTACGTC.

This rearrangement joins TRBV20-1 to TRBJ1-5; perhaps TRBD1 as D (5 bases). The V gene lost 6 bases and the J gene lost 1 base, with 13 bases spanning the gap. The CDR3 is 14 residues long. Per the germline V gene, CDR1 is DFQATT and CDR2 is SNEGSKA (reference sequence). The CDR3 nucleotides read TGCAGTGCAACAAGACAGCTGAGCAATCAGCCCCAGCATTTT. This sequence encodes CSATRQLSNQPQHF.

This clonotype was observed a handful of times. As DNA, the CDR3 is TGTGCCAGCAGCACGCAGTCGAACACTGAAGCTTTCTTT. It yields the protein CASSTQSNTEAFF. The V gene is TRBV7-3, the J gene TRBJ1-1; D not certain. Trimming stripped 5 bases from V and 1 base from J, with 8 bases between. The CDR3 is made up of 13 amino acids. The germline V gene encodes CDR1 SGHTA and CDR2 FQGTGA.

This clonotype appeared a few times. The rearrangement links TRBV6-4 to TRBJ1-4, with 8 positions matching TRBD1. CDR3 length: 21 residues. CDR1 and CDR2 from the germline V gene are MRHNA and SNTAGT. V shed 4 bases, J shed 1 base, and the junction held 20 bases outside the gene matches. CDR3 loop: CASSATPGQARLTKTNEKLFF. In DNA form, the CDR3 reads TGTGCCAGCAGTGCAACTCCGGGACAGGCCAGACTCACTAAAACTAATGAAAAACTGTTTTTT.

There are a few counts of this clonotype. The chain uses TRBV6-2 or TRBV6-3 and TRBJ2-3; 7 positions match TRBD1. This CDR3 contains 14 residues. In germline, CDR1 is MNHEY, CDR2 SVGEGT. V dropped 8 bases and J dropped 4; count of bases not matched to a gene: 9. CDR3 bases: TGTGCCAGCCGGGTGGGCAGGGGGTCAGATACGCAGTATTTT. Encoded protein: CASRVGRGSDTQYF.

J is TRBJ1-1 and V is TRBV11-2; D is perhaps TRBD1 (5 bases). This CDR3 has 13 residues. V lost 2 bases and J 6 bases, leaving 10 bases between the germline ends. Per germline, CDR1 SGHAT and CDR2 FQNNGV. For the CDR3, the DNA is TGTGCCAGCAGCTTACGACAGTTCGCTGAAGCTTTCTTT. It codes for CASSLRQFAEAFF.

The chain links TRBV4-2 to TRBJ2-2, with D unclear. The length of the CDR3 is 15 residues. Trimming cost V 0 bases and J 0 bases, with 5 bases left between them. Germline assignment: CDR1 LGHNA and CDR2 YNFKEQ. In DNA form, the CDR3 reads TGTGCCAGCAGCCAAGAGGTTTCGAACACCGGGGAGCTGTTTTTT. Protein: CASSQEVSNTGELFF.

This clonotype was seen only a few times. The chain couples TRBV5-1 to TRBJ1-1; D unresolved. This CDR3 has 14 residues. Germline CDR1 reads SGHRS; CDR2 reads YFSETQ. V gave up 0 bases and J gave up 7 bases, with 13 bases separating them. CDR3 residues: CASSLEFGMGEAFF. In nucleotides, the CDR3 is TGCGCCAGCAGCTTGGAGTTCGGTATGGGTGAAGCTTTCTTT.

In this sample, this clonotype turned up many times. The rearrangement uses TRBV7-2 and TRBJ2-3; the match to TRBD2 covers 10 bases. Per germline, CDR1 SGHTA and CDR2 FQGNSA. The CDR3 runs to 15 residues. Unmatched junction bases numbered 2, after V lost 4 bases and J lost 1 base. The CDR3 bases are TGTGCCAGCAGCTACGGACTAGCGGGCACAGATACGCAGTATTTT. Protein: CASSYGLAGTDTQYF.